These T cell receptor beta chains were read from a single sample in a study of sequential checkpoint blockade in melanoma. Data came from immunoSEQ multiplex PCR; TCRdb stores just in-frame clones and leaves some out. The sample includes under 3,000 clones, 20% to 25% of them seen just once. Sequences were derived from tumor tissue (inferred from file names), sampled from a patient given nivolumab and ipilimumab in sequence. These receptor sequences come from a human donor with melanoma. The CDR3 runs from the conserved cysteine through the conserved F or W. The D gene is left open where the match is weak. For some rows the clone size is stated as once, few or many, or as a class when expanded; others skip it.

d_gene: -; len: 14; v_gene: TRBV6-8; abundance: few; j_gene: TRBJ1-2; CDR3nt: TGTGCCAGCTACTTTGCAGGAGCTAACTATGGCTACACCTTC; CDR3aa: CASYFAGANYGYTF
d_gene: -; len: 16; v_gene: TRBV11-3; abundance: many; j_gene: TRBJ1-2; CDR3nt: TGTGCCAGCAGCTTAGGTCCAGAATGGGGCGGCTATGGCTACACCTTC; CDR3aa: CASSLGPEWGGYGYTF
d_gene: TRBD2; len: 19; v_gene: TRBV29-1; abundance: -; j_gene: TRBJ2-1; CDR3nt: TGCAGCGTTTGGAGCGGACTAGCGGGGGCCAGGAGCTCCTACAATGAGCAGTTCTTC; CDR3aa: CSVWSGLAGARSSYNEQFF
d_gene: -; len: 14; v_gene: TRBV11-3; abundance: many; j_gene: TRBJ2-5; CDR3nt: TGTGCCAGCAGCTTGAAGAGCGCGGAAGAGACCCAGTACTTC; CDR3aa: CASSLKSAEETQYF
d_gene: -; len: 14; v_gene: TRBV10-2; abundance: -; j_gene: TRBJ2-3; CDR3nt: TGCGCCAGCAGTGGCGTCGGGACCTATGGTACGCAGTATTTT; CDR3aa: CASSGVGTYGTQYF
d_gene: -; len: 15; v_gene: TRBV6-8; abundance: -; j_gene: TRBJ1-5; CDR3nt: TGTGCCAGCAGGATACAGAAGGGGGGCAATCAGCCCCAGCATTTT; CDR3aa: CASRIQKGGNQPQHF
d_gene: TRBD1; len: 15; v_gene: TRBV9; abundance: -; j_gene: TRBJ2-2; CDR3nt: TGTGCCAGCAGCGAGCGGACAGGGGCCACCGGGGAGCTGTTTTTT; CDR3aa: CASSERTGATGELFF
d_gene: -; len: 14; v_gene: TRBV11-3; abundance: medium-sized; j_gene: TRBJ2-5; CDR3nt: TGTGCCAGCAGCTTCCGGGGGCTCCAAGAGACCCAGTACTTC; CDR3aa: CASSFRGLQETQYF
d_gene: TRBD2; len: 15; v_gene: TRBV11-3; abundance: -; j_gene: TRBJ2-3; CDR3nt: TGTGCCAGCAGCAAATGGACTAGCGCAACAGATACGCAGTATTTT; CDR3aa: CASSKWTSATDTQYF
d_gene: TRBD2; len: 15; v_gene: TRBV11-3; abundance: hyperexpanded; j_gene: TRBJ2-1; CDR3nt: TGTGCCAGCAGCTTAGAGGCGGGAGCTTTCATTGAGCAGTTCTTC; CDR3aa: CASSLEAGAFIEQFF
d_gene: -; len: 15; v_gene: TRBV5-1; abundance: -; j_gene: TRBJ2-2; CDR3nt: TGCGCCAGCAGCTTGGCGGCAGCGAACACCGGGGAGCTGTTTTTT; CDR3aa: CASSLAAANTGELFF
d_gene: -; len: 15; v_gene: TRBV19; abundance: -; j_gene: TRBJ2-3; CDR3nt: TGTGCCAGTAGTCTAGGCGGACAGAGGAGGGATACGCAGTATTTT; CDR3aa: CASSLGGQRRDTQYF
d_gene: TRBD1; len: 15; v_gene: TRBV11-3; abundance: few; j_gene: TRBJ2-2; CDR3nt: TGTGCCAGCAGCCGCGACAGGGGCGAAGCCGGGGAGCTGTTTTTT; CDR3aa: CASSRDRGEAGELFF
d_gene: -; len: 15; v_gene: TRBV9; abundance: -; j_gene: TRBJ1-2; CDR3nt: TGTGCCAGCAGCGTAGACAGCCGAGGATCCTATGGCTACACCTTC; CDR3aa: CASSVDSRGSYGYTF
d_gene: -; len: 16; v_gene: TRBV6-8; abundance: medium-sized; j_gene: TRBJ2-6; CDR3nt: TGTGCCACTCACGGGGGTGGAAACTCTGGGGCCAACGTCCTGACTTTC; CDR3aa: CATHGGGNSGANVLTF
d_gene: TRBD1; len: 14; v_gene: TRBV11-3; abundance: medium-sized; j_gene: TRBJ1-1; CDR3nt: TGTGCCAGCAGCTCAGGGGGTCTGCTCACTGAAGCTTTCTTT; CDR3aa: CASSSGGLLTEAFF
d_gene: TRBD1; len: 16; v_gene: TRBV6-8; abundance: -; j_gene: TRBJ2-7; CDR3nt: TGTGCCAGCAGCTTTTTACCGGGACAGGGGAAAGACGAGCAGTACTTC; CDR3aa: CASSFLPGQGKDEQYF
d_gene: -; len: 13; v_gene: TRBV7-1; abundance: many; j_gene: TRBJ1-4; CDR3nt: TGTGCCAGCAGCTCAGGTTGGAGTGAAAAACTGTTTTTT; CDR3aa: CASSSGWSEKLFF
d_gene: -; len: 15; v_gene: TRBV15; abundance: -; j_gene: TRBJ2-7; CDR3nt: TGTGCCACCAGCAGCGGGGGCCGGGGCTCCTACGAGCAGTACTTC; CDR3aa: CATSSGGRGSYEQYF
d_gene: TRBD2; len: 13; v_gene: TRBV30; abundance: -; j_gene: TRBJ2-1; CDR3nt: TGTGCCCGCCGGGAGGACAACTACAATGAGCAGTTCTTC; CDR3aa: CARREDNYNEQFF
d_gene: TRBD2; len: 13; v_gene: TRBV14; abundance: -; j_gene: TRBJ2-3; CDR3nt: TGTGCCAGCACGACTAGCCCGACAGATACGCAGTATTTT; CDR3aa: CASTTSPTDTQYF
d_gene: -; len: 14; v_gene: TRBV6-8; abundance: medium-sized; j_gene: TRBJ1-1; CDR3nt: TGTGCCAGTATAGAACGAGTTTTGAACACTGAAGCTTTCTTT; CDR3aa: CASIERVLNTEAFF
d_gene: -; len: 13; v_gene: TRBV19; abundance: -; j_gene: TRBJ2-4; CDR3nt: TGTGCCAGTAGTACCAACAGGGTCGGCATTCAGTACTTC; CDR3aa: CASSTNRVGIQYF
d_gene: -; len: 15; v_gene: TRBV19; abundance: -; j_gene: TRBJ2-1; CDR3nt: TGTGCCAGTAGTTTCAGGACCAACGGCTACAATGAGCAGTTCTTC; CDR3aa: CASSFRTNGYNEQFF
d_gene: TRBD2; len: 17; v_gene: TRBV11-3; abundance: many; j_gene: TRBJ2-3; CDR3nt: TGTGCCAGCAGCTCGAAACTAGCGGGGGTGACCCGGGATACGCAGTATTTT; CDR3aa: CASSSKLAGVTRDTQYF